Following are 15 T cell receptor beta chains from one sample sequenced in a study of T cell responses to AZD1222 COVID-19 vaccine. Profiling relied on immunoSEQ multiplex PCR, and the TCRdb table lists in-frame clones only, not all of them. The sample holds approximately 180,000 clones, about 90% seen once. The sample consisted of peripheral blood, taken on day 0 of AZD1222 vaccination. The receptors come from an adult in good health.

The gene calls are TRBV28 and TRBJ2-3; the D call may be TRBD1 or TRBD2 (7 bases each). Germline V lookup: CDR1 MDHEN, CDR2 SYDVKM. CDR3 size: 16 residues. V was trimmed by 5 bases and J by 4 bases, leaving 19 bases between them. The CDR3 sequence is CASSPRGAGVSDTQYF. CDR3 DNA: TGTGCCAGCAGTCCCAGGGGGGCGGGGGTGTCAGATACGCAGTATTTT.

This clone has a single count. The genes are TRBV13 and TRBJ1-1; no definite D call. The germline V gene has CDR1 PRHDT and CDR2 FYEKMQ (reference sequence). V dropped 5 bases and J dropped 5 bases, with 9 bases sitting between them. This CDR3 contains 12 residues. CDR3 amino acids: CASSRRATEAFF. The CDR3 bases are TGTGCCAGCAGCCGGAGGGCAACTGAAGCTTTCTTT.

The genes are TRBV19 and TRBJ1-1; D remains ambiguous. V lost 4 bases and J 4 bases, leaving 10 bases between the germline ends. Germline-derived CDR1 and CDR2 are LNHDA and SQIVND (reference sequence). CDR3 length: 13 residues. The CDR3 DNA follows: TGTGCCAGTAGTAGCCAGGTTCCCACTGAAGCTTTCTTT. Translation: CASSSQVPTEAFF.

This chain links TRBV18 with TRBJ1-5; D remains ambiguous. The CDR3 runs to 15 residues. Germline lookup yields CDR1 KGHSH and CDR2 LQKENI. Trimming shortened V by 2 bases and J by 4 bases, and 12 bases separated the two germline ends. CDR3 nucleotides: TGTGCCAGCTCACCAGCCGCGGGAGAAAATCAGCCCCAGCATTTT. Residues: CASSPAAGENQPQHF.

A remark on this clone: The junction differs from germline at one of its ends, possibly a read error. This sequence joins TRBV7-9 and TRBJ2-7; D might be TRBD2 (5 bases). The CDR3 is 14 amino acids. The germline gives CDR1 SEHNR, CDR2 FQNEAQ (reference sequence). The CDR3, as DNA: TGTGCCAGCAGCCTAGCTTTGCGGGCCTACGAGCAGTACTTC. It specifies CASSLALRAYEQYF.

This chain links TRBV11-2 with TRBJ2-5; D is perhaps TRBD2 (7 bases). V was trimmed by 5 bases and J by 5 bases, leaving 18 bases between them. This CDR3 spans 15 amino acids. Germline V gives CDR1 SGHAT, CDR2 FQNNGV. CDR3: CASSPGPGGVETQYF. The CDR3 nucleotides are TGTGCCAGCAGCCCGGGGCCGGGGGGCGTGGAGACCCAGTACTTC.

The chain joins TRBV24-1 to TRBJ1-2; 9 bases fit TRBD1. Germline V CDR1 and CDR2: KGHDR, SFDVKD. The CDR3 extends over 15 amino acids. J gave up 3 bases and V 1 base, and 2 bases lay outside the gene matches. The CDR3 reads CATSDFTGGDYGYTF. The CDR3 coding sequence is TGTGCCACCAGTGATTTCACAGGGGGCGACTATGGCTACACCTTC.

V is TRBV18 and J is TRBJ2-1; D remains ambiguous. The CDR3 is 13 residues long. The germline V and J ends were trimmed by 2 bases and 7 bases, with 9 bases remaining between them. CDR1 and CDR2 from the germline V gene are KGHSH and LQKENI. The CDR3 DNA reads TGTGCCAGCTCACCATTTGCCGAGAATGAGCAGTTCTTC. It codes for CASSPFAENEQFF.

The chain couples TRBV6-2 or TRBV6-3 to TRBJ2-1; 10 bases match TRBD1. This CDR3 contains 17 residues. Unmatched junction bases numbered 11, after V lost 5 bases and J lost 4 bases. Germline assignment: CDR1 MNHEY and CDR2 SVGEGT. The CDR3 nucleotides are TGTGCCAGCAGTCCCCCGAGACAGGGGGCAAATTACAATGAGCAGTTCTTC. Its protein is CASSPPRQGANYNEQFF.

This CDR3 is CASSPGGPNTEAFF. CDR3 coding DNA: TGTGCCAGCAGCCCGGGGGGACCGAACACTGAAGCTTTCTTT. The V call is TRBV7-3, the J call TRBJ1-1; TRBD1 is a possible D gene (5 bases). Germline CDR1 is SGHTA and CDR2 is FQGTGA. With 5 bases removed from V and 1 base from J, the gap between germline ends came to 11 bases. This CDR3 contains 14 residues.

The V call is TRBV6-2 or TRBV6-3, the J call TRBJ1-1; TRBD1 aligns across 10 bases. After removal of 0 bases from V and 6 bases from J, the junction contained 1 base not matched to a gene. Per the germline V gene, CDR1 is MNHEY and CDR2 is SVGEGT. There are 14 residues in the CDR3. DNA for the CDR3: TGTGCCAGCAGTTACTCGGGGACAGGGGCTGAAGCTTTCTTT. Residues: CASSYSGTGAEAFF.

CDR3 in amino acids: CASSLALVGDPYTEAFF. The DNA for the CDR3 is TGCGCCAGCAGCTTGGCACTTGTTGGGGATCCCTACACTGAAGCTTTCTTT. This sequence joins TRBV5-1 and TRBJ1-1; D is unresolved. V shed 0 bases and J shed 3 bases, with 18 bases lying between them. Germline CDR1 and CDR2: SGHRS and YFSETQ. The CDR3 contains 17 residues.

The CDR3 here is CASSLDSKEGIVGAETQYF. The CDR3 region has the DNA TGTGCCAGCAGCTTAGATTCAAAGGAGGGGATCGTGGGGGCAGAGACCCAGTACTTC. This rearrangement joins TRBV11-2 to TRBJ2-5; TRBD1 or TRBD2 may be the D gene (6 bases each). The V end lost 0 bases, the J end lost 4 bases, and 24 bases lay between the germline ends. CDR1 and CDR2 (germline): SGHAT, FQNNGV. This CDR3 contains 19 residues.

This rearrangement joins TRBV6-1 to TRBJ1-4; D ambiguous. The germline gives CDR1 MNHNS, CDR2 SASEGT. This CDR3 has 16 amino acids. Trimming cost V 4 bases and J 5 bases, with 17 bases left between them. For the CDR3, the DNA is TGTGCCAGCAGTGTTGCCCCACCGGGCTCCAATGAAAAACTGTTTTTT. Translating it yields CASSVAPPGSNEKLFF.

In this sample, this clone turned up once. Other nucleotide sequences in the sample specify the same CDR3. The V gene is TRBV30, the J gene TRBJ2-6, with no clear D. Looked up from germline, CDR1 is GTSNPN and CDR2 is SVGIG (reference sequence). V was clipped by 4 bases and J by 4 bases, with 8 bases between them. This CDR3 spans 13 amino acids. The CDR3: CAWTRSGANVLTF. The CDR3 DNA reads TGTGCCTGGACACGGTCCGGGGCCAACGTCCTGACTTTC.